What follows are 7 T cell receptor beta chains derived from one specimen sequenced in a study of blood T cell repertoires in COVID-19. Using immunoSEQ multiplex PCR, the repertoire was profiled, and TCRdb retains in-frame clones only, with some absent. The table has 470,000 or so clones, roughly 88% seen once; the top ten hold roughly 3.2%. The sample consisted of peripheral blood. These receptors originate from a human donor in a cohort sampled during active COVID-19.

CDR3 coding DNA: TGCGCCAGCGGGCTCAGGGGGAACACCGGGGAGCTGTTTTTT. Protein: CASGLRGNTGELFF. The gene calls are TRBV5-1 and TRBJ2-2, with TRBD1 as a possible D gene (6 bases). The V end lost 7 bases, the J end lost 1 base, and 11 bases lay between the germline ends. Germline V lookup: CDR1 SGHRS, CDR2 YFSETQ. The CDR3 is 14 amino acids.

This chain links TRBV7-8 with TRBJ1-6; TRBD1 is a possible D gene (5 bases). The V gene lost 5 bases and the J gene lost 0 bases, with 17 bases spanning the gap. The V gene's germline CDR1 is SGHVS and CDR2 FQNEAQ. The CDR3 spans 18 residues. The CDR3 here is CASSPTGPRSSYNSPLHF. CDR3 bases: TGTGCCAGCAGCCCAACAGGACCGAGGAGCTCCTATAATTCACCCCTCCACTTT.

The chain joins TRBV12-2 to TRBJ2-7; the table's TRBD1 call for D was not verified on the DNA. TRBV12-2 is a recognized pseudogene. CDR3 length: 16 residues. The CDR3 nucleotides are TGTGCAAGTCGCTTAGTCTCCGGACAGGGACCCTACGAGCAGTACTTC. This encodes CASRLVSGQGPYEQYF.

The chain is built from TRBV3-1 (or the pseudogene TRBV3-2) and TRBJ2-6, with 11 bases fitting TRBD2. After removal of 4 bases from V and 3 bases from J, the junction contained 8 bases not matched to a gene. The CDR3 is 18 residues long. The germline CDR1 and CDR2 sequences are LGHDT and YNNKEL (reference sequence). The CDR3 nucleotides read TGTGCCAGCAGCCCACTAGCGGGAGTTCTATATGGGGCCAACGTCCTGACTTTC. As protein: CASSPLAGVLYGANVLTF.

V usage is TRBV7-9 and J usage is TRBJ2-2; possible D gene TRBD2, 6 bases. Germline values: CDR1 SEHNR, CDR2 FQNEAQ (reference sequence). Trimming left V 3 bases short and J 10 bases short, with 15 bases between. The CDR3 runs to 14 residues. The CDR3 is CASSLGLAFEELFF. The CDR3 coding sequence is TGTGCCAGCAGCTTGGGACTGGCGTTCGAGGAGCTGTTTTTT.

The rearrangement joins TRBV6-5 to TRBJ2-1; the D gene is possibly TRBD1 (6 bases). The germline V gene has CDR1 MNHEY and CDR2 SVGAGI. V was clipped by 6 bases and J by 6 bases, with 15 bases between them. The CDR3 covers 14 residues. The chain's CDR3 is CASRKGVPGNEQFF. DNA for the CDR3: TGTGCCAGCAGGAAGGGGGTACCAGGCAATGAGCAGTTCTTC.

The chain employs TRBV4-3 and TRBJ2-2, with 8 bases matching TRBD1. This CDR3 contains 16 residues. CDR1 and CDR2 from the germline V gene are LGHNA and YSLEER. Unmatched junction bases numbered 9, after V lost 5 bases and J lost 4 bases. The CDR3 bases are TGCGCCAGCAGCAAGGAGACAGGGGCGGCCACCGGGGAGCTGTTTTTT. Residues: CASSKETGAATGELFF.